The source of this TCR beta chain is a study of cytomegalovirus exposure and HLA in healthy donors. As concerns this clone: Its antigen remains unknown.

Overall study results and limits: Published work reported that the classifier diagnosed cytomegalovirus status with high specificity and sensitivity.

Germline V gene lookup returns CDR1 LNHDA and CDR2 SQIVND (reference sequence). Trimming took off 6 bases at V and 6 bases at J, with 15 bases between the two ends. CDR3 length: 14 residues. The protocol was immunoSEQ multiplex PCR, while the TCRdb copy is restricted to in-frame clones and leaves out a portion. The sample consists of roughly 110,000 clones, roughly 90% of them appearing once. The receptor comes from a woman in her late teens or twenties in good health and CMV-seropositive. The source material was PBMCs. The chain combines TRBV19 with TRBJ2-1; possibly TRBD1 for D (6 bases). The CDR3, as DNA: TGTGCCAGTAGGGGCCAGGGGATAGGCAATGAGCAGTTCTTC. This sequence encodes CASRGQGIGNEQFF. The entire variable domain, with the rest obtained from reference TRBV19 and TRBJ2-1, is as follows: DGGITQSPKYLFRKEGQNVTLSCEQNLNHDAMYWYRQDPGQGLRLIYYSQIVNDFQKGDIAEGYSVSREKKESFPLTVTSAQKNPTAFYLCASRGQGIGNEQFFGPGTRLTVL.